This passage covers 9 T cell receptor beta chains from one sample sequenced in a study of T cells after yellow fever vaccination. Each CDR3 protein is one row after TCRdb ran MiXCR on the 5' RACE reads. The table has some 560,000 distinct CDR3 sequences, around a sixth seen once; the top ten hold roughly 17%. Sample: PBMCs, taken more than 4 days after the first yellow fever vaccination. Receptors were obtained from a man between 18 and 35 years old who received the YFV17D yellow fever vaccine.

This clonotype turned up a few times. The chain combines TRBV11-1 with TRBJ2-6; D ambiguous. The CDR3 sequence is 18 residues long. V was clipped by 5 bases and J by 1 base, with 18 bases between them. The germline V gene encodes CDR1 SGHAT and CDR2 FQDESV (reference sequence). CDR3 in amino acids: CASSPWLPAASGANVLTF. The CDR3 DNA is TGTGCCAGCAGCCCATGGCTACCCGCGGCGTCTGGGGCCAACGTCCTGACTTTC.

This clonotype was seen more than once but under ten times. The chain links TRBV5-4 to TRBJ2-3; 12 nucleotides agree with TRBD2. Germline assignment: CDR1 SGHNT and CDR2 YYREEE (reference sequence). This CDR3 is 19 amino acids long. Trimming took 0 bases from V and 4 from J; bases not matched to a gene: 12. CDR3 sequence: CASSLVASGGAAIPDTQYF. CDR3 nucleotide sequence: TGTGCCAGCAGCTTGGTGGCTAGCGGGGGGGCCGCCATCCCAGATACGCAGTATTTT. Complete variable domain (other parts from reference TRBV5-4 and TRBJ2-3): ETGVTQSPTHLIKTRGQQVTLRCSSQSGHNTVSWYQQALGQGPQFIFQYYREEENGRGNFPPRFSGLQFPNYSSELNVNALELDDSALYLCASSLVASGGAAIPDTQYFGPGTRLTVL.

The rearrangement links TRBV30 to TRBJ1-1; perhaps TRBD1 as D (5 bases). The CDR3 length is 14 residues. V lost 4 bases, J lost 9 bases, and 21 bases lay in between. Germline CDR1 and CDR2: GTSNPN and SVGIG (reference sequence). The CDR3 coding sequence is TGTGCCTGGACCAAAAGGGACGGGGAAGCTAAAGCTTTCTTT. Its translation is CAWTKRDGEAKAFF.

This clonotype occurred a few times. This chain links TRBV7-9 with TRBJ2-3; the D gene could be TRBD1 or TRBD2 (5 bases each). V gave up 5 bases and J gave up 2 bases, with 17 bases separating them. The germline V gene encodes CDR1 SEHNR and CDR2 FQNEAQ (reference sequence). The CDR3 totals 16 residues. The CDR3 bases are TGTGCCAGCAGCCCCACCCGTGGGACCCTCACAGATACGCAGTATTTT. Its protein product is CASSPTRGTLTDTQYF.

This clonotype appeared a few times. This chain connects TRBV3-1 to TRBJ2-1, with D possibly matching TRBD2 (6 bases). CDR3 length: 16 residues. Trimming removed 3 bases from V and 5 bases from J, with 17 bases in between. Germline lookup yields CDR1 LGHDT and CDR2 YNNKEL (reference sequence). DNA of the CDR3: TGTGCCAGCAGCCAGTGGCAAGGGGCGGGGAACAATGAGCAGTTCTTC. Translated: CASSQWQGAGNNEQFF.

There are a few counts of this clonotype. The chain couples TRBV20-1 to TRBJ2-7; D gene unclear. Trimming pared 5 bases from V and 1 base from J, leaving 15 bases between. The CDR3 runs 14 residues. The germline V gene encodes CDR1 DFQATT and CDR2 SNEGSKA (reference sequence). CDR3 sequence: CSALTPGPSYEQYF. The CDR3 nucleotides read TGCAGTGCTCTTACCCCAGGACCTTCCTACGAGCAGTACTTC.

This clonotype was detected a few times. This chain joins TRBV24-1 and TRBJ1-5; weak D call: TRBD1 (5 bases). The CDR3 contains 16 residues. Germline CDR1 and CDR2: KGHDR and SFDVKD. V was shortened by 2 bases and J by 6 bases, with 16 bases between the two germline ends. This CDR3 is CATSDSNRDGIQPQHF. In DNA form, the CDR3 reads TGTGCCACCAGTGATTCAAACCGGGACGGTATTCAGCCCCAGCATTTT.

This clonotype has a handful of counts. The CDR3 region is CSVEGGTSRTGELFF. The DNA for the CDR3 is TGCAGCGTGGAGGGGGGGACTAGCAGGACCGGGGAGCTGTTTTTT. The chain combines TRBV29-1 with TRBJ2-2; TRBD2 matches at 9 bases. From germline, CDR1 is SQVTM and CDR2 ANQGSEA. Unmatched junction bases numbered 10, after V lost 6 bases and J lost 5 bases. The CDR3 is 15 amino acids.

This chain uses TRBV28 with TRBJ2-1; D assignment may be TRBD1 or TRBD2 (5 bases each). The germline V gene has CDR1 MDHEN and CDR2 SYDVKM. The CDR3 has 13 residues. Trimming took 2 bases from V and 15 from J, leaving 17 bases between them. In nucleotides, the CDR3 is TGTGCCAGCAGTTTACCGCGAGGGGAGTGGTGGTTCTTC. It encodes CASSLPRGEWWFF.